These T cell receptor beta chains were read from a single sample in a study of response to subunit inactivated influenza vaccine. TCRdb analysed the RT-PCR reads with MiXCR anew, one entry per CDR3 protein. The top ten clones hold approximately 7.6% of a sample with roughly 670,000 distinct CDR3 sequences, around 13% of them seen once. The sequencing used PBMCs from blood, collected 14 days before vaccination. The receptors were sampled from a man over 45 who received an inactivated influenza vaccine. CDR3s leave out the opening cysteine and the closing phenylalanine or tryptophan. Fields, in order: CDR3 length, V gene, CDR3 protein.

>13|TRBV6-2/TRBV6-3
ASRLAGLVYNEQF
>11|TRBV12-3/TRBV12-4
ASRKSTEETQY
>11|TRBV20-1
SARGGQGDGYT
>16|TRBV18
ASSPPFPGLPRLNEQF
>12|TRBV4-3
ASSQDSYDQPQH
>12|TRBV20-1
SAPPGGGADTQY
>13|TRBV28
ASRPGGSWVNEQF
>12|TRBV7-2
ASRSGGGNQPQH
>11|TRBV30
AWSVQQGYGYT
>14|TRBV9
ASSAGGRVRQETQY
>11|TRBV5-5
ASSLFREETQY
>13|TRBV4-3
ASSQNGRSTDTQY
>12|TRBV27
ASSKGQGNYGYT
>17|TRBV3-1
ASSQSPGLAGDVVYEQY
>14|TRBV7-2
ASSPKTSASTDTQY
>11|TRBV12-3/TRBV12-4
ASSPRVGSPLH
>13|TRBV24-1
ATSDSSGSYSEQF
>14|TRBV6-1
ASRDLTGTGANVLT
>14|TRBV15
ATSPLDRAFTYEQF
>14|TRBV3-1
ASSPPRSSWYNEQF
>15|TRBV9
ASSARFFSGGADTQY
>17|TRBV6-2/TRBV6-3
ASSYSRYTLAGQADTQY
>14|TRBV7-8
ASSLALGAGANVLT
>13|TRBV20-1
SAPSQAGGYNEQF
>12|TRBV6-2/TRBV6-3
ASSSDRLTDTQY
>11|TRBV5-1
ASSDRGGQPQH
>13|TRBV6-1
ASSVDRGRGVEAF
>13|TRBV7-2
ASSRRDSENYGYT
>13|TRBV7-6
ASSLSQIALETQY
>11|TRBV25-1
ASSEWGYNEQF
>13|TRBV6-2/TRBV6-3
ASSLNRDSNQPQH
>14|TRBV4-3
ASSPWEGGNTGELF
>13|TRBV20-1
SAKESSGNYNEQF
>14|TRBV5-5
ASSFDTGAKAYGQY
>13|TRBV14
ASSQDPTSTDTQY
>14|TRBV7-6
ASSLAPWQGADEQY
>12|TRBV6-1
ASSPNRGDTEAF
>10|TRBV7-2
ASSISSYEQY
>13|TRBV3-1
ASSHTGTSGKTQY
>15|TRBV6-2/TRBV6-3
ASSYSTAGAPTDTQY
>15|TRBV28
ASSPPPKRRLVYEQY